Below, 6 T cell receptor beta chains from the same sample are listed, as sequenced in a study of beta chain features in type 1 diabetes. Study observations and caveats: All four CD4+ subsets of Type 1 diabetes patients contained TCRB CDR3s that were moderately but significantly shorter.

These TCRs are of unknown antigen specificity. Every isolated RNA sample was fully reverse transcribed, so sequencing captured expressed TCRB transcripts. Some clones are missing from TCRdb's copy, which holds only in-frame ones; the method was immunoSEQ multiplex PCR. The sample carries a few hundred thousand clones, 9.5% to 10% recorded once. Sequencing used central memory CD4+ T cells from blood. Source of these receptors: a man aged 30-40 years with type 1 diabetes.

The chain couples TRBV11-2 to TRBJ1-1; no reliable D call. Trimming cost V 1 base and J 4 bases, with 13 bases left between them. In germline, CDR1 is SGHAT, CDR2 FQNNGV. The CDR3 spans 15 residues. The CDR3 DNA sequence: TGTGCCAGCAGCTTAGCTTTATCAGGTACCACTGAAGCTTTCTTT. Protein sequence: CASSLALSGTTEAFF.

This clone was picked up a small number of times. This chain connects TRBV5-6 to TRBJ1-5; D remains ambiguous. Germline assignment: CDR1 SGHDT and CDR2 YYEEEE. V lost 2 bases and J lost 1, with 7 bases in between. This CDR3 comprises 14 residues. CDR3 nucleotide sequence: TGTGCCAGCAGCTTTCCGGGAAGCAATCAGCCCCAGCATTTT. It specifies CASSFPGSNQPQHF.

The rearrangement joins TRBV7-2 to TRBJ2-1; maybe TRBD1 (6 bases). Germline V gene lookup returns CDR1 SGHTA and CDR2 FQGNSA. Trimming took off 3 bases at V and 2 bases at J, with 11 bases between the two ends. The CDR3 totals 15 residues. CDR3 sequence reads: CASSFRDTPYNEQFF. As DNA, the CDR3 is TGTGCCAGCAGCTTCCGGGACACACCCTACAATGAGCAGTTCTTC.

The gene calls are TRBV5-1 and TRBJ2-7, with D perhaps given as TRBD1 or TRBD2 (5 bases each). The CDR3 has 15 amino acids. Trimming stripped 0 bases from V and 3 bases from J, with 13 bases between. Germline CDR1 and CDR2: SGHRS and YFSETQ. In DNA, the CDR3 is TGCGCCAGCAGCTTGGCCGAGGGGCGGTACTACGAGCAGTACTTC. Protein sequence: CASSLAEGRYYEQYF.

A few counts support this clone. This chain connects TRBV6-4 to TRBJ2-3; tentatively, D is TRBD1 (5 bases). V lost 10 bases and J lost 2, with 19 bases in between. The germline CDR1 and CDR2 sequences are MRHNA and SNTAGT. This CDR3 is built from 15 residues. The CDR3, as DNA: TGTGCCATTACGGATGTCTCCGGACACACAGATACGCAGTATTTT. Translation gives CAITDVSGHTDTQYF.

This clone came up a few times. The chain has TRBV5-1 and TRBJ2-7, with 10 bases that match TRBD1. V lost 4 bases and J lost 7; bases outside the gene matches: 8. Germline V lookup: CDR1 SGHRS, CDR2 YFSETQ. The CDR3 spans 14 residues. CDR3 in amino acids: CASSPDRGTGEQYF. As DNA, the CDR3 is TGCGCCAGCAGCCCGGACAGGGGGACGGGGGAGCAGTACTTC.